The T cell receptor (beta chain) under discussion was sequenced for a study of blood T cell repertoires in COVID-19 (dated by TCRdb to the early 2020s). For the wider study: Collaborator samples came from the United States, Italy and Spain and covered acute and convalescent phases of COVID-19. Where available, HLA class I and class II types were taken from metadata supplied by the sample provider and were not determined by assay-based typing. The prospective study material was composed of cDNA or gDNA derived from T cells, B-cell-depleted T cells, or PBMCs. The repertoires were made available in a free public database intended to serve as a resource for research on the immune response to SARS-CoV-2. The samples were drawn from the first 160 participants of the ongoing ImmuneRACE study and from 950 to 1,500 subjects provided by 6 global collaborators. Deeply sampled blood TCRbeta repertoires from subjects exposed to, actively infected with, or recovered from COVID-19 were included in the dataset. Nearly every sample came with metadata listing a de-identified subject ID, COVID-19 status, age in years and sex. Study-wide conclusions, independent of this receptor: Clinical and demographic metadata were provided uncurated, with the amount varying by source and participant.

TCRbeta CDR3 regions were amplified from genomic DNA using the immunoSEQ Assay, a bias-controlled multiplex PCR. Per the authors' processing: Within the assay, amplification of reference gene primers was used to estimate how many nucleated cells each sample contained. Sequence reads were collapsed and filtered to measure the absolute abundance of every unique TCRbeta CDR3 rearrangement. Productive Simpson clonality was computed per sample as the square root of Simpson's diversity index over productive rearrangements. TCRdb re-hosts the immuneACCESS table, in-frame sequences only. Its copies lack some clones; in the studies checked, an unresolved V gene accounts for under half of them, and the cause for the rest is not known. Clone size and the V and J calls come from that table; the DNA yielded D and trimming. The sample table shows some 120,000 clones, and roughly 90% are seen once. The ten top clones hold approximately 8.1% of the sample.

Whole blood was collected in K2EDTA tubes by collaborating institutions according to the institutions' own protocols. For TCRbeta analysis, collaborators shipped samples as frozen whole blood, isolated PBMCs, or DNA extracted from either of those sample types. In the case of this clone: Its antigen is still unknown. Per-base quality was not reported, and no clone a single base away is much larger than it.

CDR1 and CDR2 were assigned from the germline V gene (reference sequence) as GTSNPN and SVGIG. There are 13 amino acids in the CDR3, from cysteine to phenylalanine inclusive. Only CDR3 DNA is held: 39 bases, read in frame from base 1. After removal of 3 bases from V and 5 bases from J, the junction retains 6 bases not matched to a gene. This sequence originates from a man aged 50-59 years with acute or convalescent COVID-19. The rearrangement joined TRBV30 to TRBJ1-1; TRBD1 agrees with 7 junctional bases. Sequenced input: peripheral blood. Here is the DNA: TGTGCCTGGAGCATCACAGGGGAAACTGAAGCTTTCTTT. Its protein product is CAWSITGETEAFF.